These T cell receptor beta chains were read from a single sample in a study of vaccination and CD4 T cells after COVID-19. Which antigens these TCRs recognize remains unknown. One entry per CDR3 protein results from TCRdb running MiXCR on the PCR reads. The data show some 5,400 distinct CDR3 sequences, about 45% seen once. Sequencing was performed on CD4+ T cells from blood, cultured in vitro. Source of these receptors: a human donor who had recovered from COVID-19. Both conserved end residues are part of each CDR3. The order of the fields is D gene, V gene, CDR3 length, clone size, J gene, CDR3 DNA, CDR3 protein. The D gene is left open where the match is weak. Expanded clones get a size class; other rows say once, few or many, or leave the size out.

d_call: TRBD2; v_call: TRBV20-1; cdr3_length: 22; clone_size: few; j_call: TRBJ2-2; cdr3_nt: TGCAGTGCTAGATATGGAAGGATAGCGGGGGGGCCGATAAGTGCGAACACCGGGGAGCTGTTTTTT; cdr3_aa: CSARYGRIAGGPISANTGELFF
d_call: NA; v_call: TRBV9; cdr3_length: 13; clone_size: NA; j_call: TRBJ2-5; cdr3_nt: TGTGCCAGCAGCGTTCGAGGGGAAGAGACCCAGTACTTC; cdr3_aa: CASSVRGEETQYF
d_call: TRBD2; v_call: TRBV19; cdr3_length: 15; clone_size: NA; j_call: TRBJ2-7; cdr3_nt: TGTGCCAGTAGCGGTGGGACTAGCGCCTCCTACGAGCAGTACTTC; cdr3_aa: CASSGGTSASYEQYF
d_call: NA; v_call: TRBV5-5; cdr3_length: 13; clone_size: NA; j_call: TRBJ2-5; cdr3_nt: TGTGCCAGCAGCTTGCCGGGACAAGAGACCCAGTACTTC; cdr3_aa: CASSLPGQETQYF
d_call: NA; v_call: TRBV28; cdr3_length: 16; clone_size: hyperexpanded; j_call: TRBJ2-7; cdr3_nt: TGTGCCAGCAGTCACCGATCAGCCCGAGGTCCCTACGAGCAGTACTTC; cdr3_aa: CASSHRSARGPYEQYF
d_call: NA; v_call: TRBV6-1; cdr3_length: 16; clone_size: NA; j_call: TRBJ1-1; cdr3_nt: TGTGCCAGCAGTCCCGGGACTGACCTTATGAACACTGAAGCTTTCTTT; cdr3_aa: CASSPGTDLMNTEAFF
d_call: TRBD1; v_call: TRBV5-1; cdr3_length: 15; clone_size: NA; j_call: TRBJ1-2; cdr3_nt: TGCGCCAGCAGCCACGAGACAGGGCAGGGGTATGGCTACACCTTC; cdr3_aa: CASSHETGQGYGYTF
d_call: NA; v_call: TRBV20-1; cdr3_length: 13; clone_size: NA; j_call: TRBJ1-1; cdr3_nt: TGCAGTGCATTGACGGTACTGAACACTGAAGCTTTCTTT; cdr3_aa: CSALTVLNTEAFF
d_call: NA; v_call: TRBV10-1; cdr3_length: 17; clone_size: NA; j_call: TRBJ1-6; cdr3_nt: TGCGCCAGCGACCCGGGTAAGGCCTTCTCCTATAATTCACCCCTCCACTTT; cdr3_aa: CASDPGKAFSYNSPLHF
d_call: NA; v_call: TRBV19; cdr3_length: 13; clone_size: NA; j_call: TRBJ1-3; cdr3_nt: TGTGCCAGTATCGAGGACTCTGGAAACACCATATATTTT; cdr3_aa: CASIEDSGNTIYF
d_call: TRBD1; v_call: TRBV20-1; cdr3_length: 16; clone_size: few; j_call: TRBJ1-5; cdr3_nt: TGCAGTGCCTCAAATTCCGGGACAGGGTTTTTCCAGCCCCAGCATTTT; cdr3_aa: CSASNSGTGFFQPQHF
d_call: NA; v_call: TRBV2; cdr3_length: 12; clone_size: NA; j_call: TRBJ2-7; cdr3_nt: TGTGCCAGCTGCGACATCTCCTACGAGCAGTACTTC; cdr3_aa: CASCDISYEQYF
d_call: NA; v_call: TRBV7-2; cdr3_length: 14; clone_size: few; j_call: TRBJ2-5; cdr3_nt: TGTGCCAGCAGCCCAGGTGGGTTGAGGAAGACCCAGTACTTC; cdr3_aa: CASSPGGLRKTQYF
d_call: NA; v_call: TRBV7-8; cdr3_length: 15; clone_size: NA; j_call: TRBJ1-2; cdr3_nt: TGTGCCAGCAGCCCCCACAGGGAATCTAACTATGGCTACACCTTC; cdr3_aa: CASSPHRESNYGYTF
d_call: TRBD1; v_call: TRBV27; cdr3_length: 16; clone_size: NA; j_call: TRBJ1-4; cdr3_nt: TGTGCCAGCAGTTTGGGACAGGGGGACGCCGGATGGAAACTGTTTTTT; cdr3_aa: CASSLGQGDAGWKLFF
d_call: NA; v_call: TRBV2; cdr3_length: 15; clone_size: once; j_call: TRBJ2-2; cdr3_nt: TGTGCCAGCAGACCCTGGGACACCCTCACCGGGGAGCTGTTTTTT; cdr3_aa: CASRPWDTLTGELFF
d_call: NA; v_call: TRBV4-1; cdr3_length: 13; clone_size: NA; j_call: TRBJ1-5; cdr3_nt: TGCGCCAGCAGCCAAGATCCATATCAGCCCCAGCATTTT; cdr3_aa: CASSQDPYQPQHF
d_call: TRBD2; v_call: TRBV9; cdr3_length: 15; clone_size: NA; j_call: TRBJ2-5; cdr3_nt: TGTGCCAGCACCCCGATAGCGGGAGGTTTAGAGACCCAGTACTTC; cdr3_aa: CASTPIAGGLETQYF